This entry is about one T cell receptor beta chain. The antigen is not known. These data come from a study of T cell responses to AZD1222 COVID-19 vaccine. Looking at the study overall: Second-dose intervals of approximately 4 or approximately 12 weeks were pooled.

Study-wide results and caveats: Only a handful of AZD1222 recipients tested seropositive at baseline. Elevations in Spike-specific TCR breadth and depth followed administration of two AZD1222 doses.

TCRdb keeps only in-frame clones here, not all; method: immunoSEQ multiplex PCR. The sample records approximately 150,000 clones, around 95% being singletons. The sample consisted of peripheral blood, taken on day 0 of AZD1222 vaccination. The clonotype comes from an adult in good health.

The CDR3 loop is CASSEVSTADYGYTF. The DNA for the CDR3 is TGCGCCAGCAGTGAAGTGTCGACAGCGGACTATGGCTACACCTTC. The J gene is TRBJ1-2, the V gene TRBV10-2; maybe TRBD1 (5 bases). This CDR3 is built from 15 residues. Germline V CDR1 and CDR2: WSHSY, SAAADI. V lost 3 bases, J lost 3 bases, and 14 bases lay in between.